These 10 T cell receptor beta chains were all obtained from the same sample, sequenced in a study of blood T cell repertoires in COVID-19. Method: immunoSEQ multiplex PCR; TCRdb's copy keeps in-frame clones and lacks some. Here the sample spans 35,000 to 45,000 clones, around nine tenths being singletons. The sequenced sample was peripheral blood. Every receptor here comes from a human donor in a cohort sampled during active COVID-19.

The rearrangement uses TRBV7-3 and TRBJ2-3; TRBD1 aligns across 9 bases. Trimming took 1 base from V and 5 from J; bases not matched to a gene: 10. CDR1 and CDR2 from the germline V gene are SGHTA and FQGTGA. This CDR3 has 17 residues. The CDR3 region has the DNA TGTGCCAGCAGCTTAAAAGGGGGGACAGGGTTAGGAGATACGCAGTATTTT. It is translated as CASSLKGGTGLGDTQYF.

V is TRBV4-1 and J is TRBJ2-5; TRBD1 might be the D (5 bases). Per germline, CDR1 MGHRA and CDR2 YSYEKL. Between the trimmed V and J ends, which lost 0 bases and 2 bases, there was a span of 13 bases. The CDR3 covers 16 residues. The CDR3: CASSQDGFKGQETQYF. CDR3 in DNA: TGCGCCAGCAGCCAAGATGGTTTTAAGGGGCAAGAGACCCAGTACTTC.

This chain links TRBV12-3 or TRBV12-4 with TRBJ2-7; D uncertain. V lost 8 bases and J lost 2, with 7 bases in between. The length of the CDR3 is 11 residues. CDR3 DNA: TGTGCCAGCTCTGCGGCCTACGAGCAGTACTTC. Encoded protein: CASSAAYEQYF.

CDR3 loop: CSVGSQGNTGELFF. DNA of the CDR3: TGCAGCGTTGGAAGTCAGGGGAACACCGGGGAGCTGTTTTTT. The chain couples TRBV29-1 to TRBJ2-2; possible D gene TRBD1, 5 bases. The CDR3 extends over 14 amino acids. Trimming stripped 4 bases from V and 1 base from J, with 10 bases between. CDR1 SQVTM and CDR2 ANQGSEA come from the germline V gene.

The chain uses TRBV7-9 and TRBJ1-2, with TRBD1 matching 8 bases. The V segment lost 4 bases and the J segment 5 bases; nucleotides outside the gene matches: 6. This CDR3 is built from 14 residues. The germline V gene encodes CDR1 SEHNR and CDR2 FQNEAQ (reference sequence). In DNA form, the CDR3 reads TGTGCCAGCAGCTCCGACAGGGGCGTTTATGGCTACACCTTC. It is translated as CASSSDRGVYGYTF.

This clone was found a few times. V is TRBV2 and J is TRBJ1-5; D not certain. V was pared by 2 bases and J by 0 bases, with 11 bases between. From germline, CDR1 is SNHLY and CDR2 FYNNEI. This CDR3 region has 16 residues. Written as DNA, the CDR3 is TGTGCCAGCAGTGAACGGTTGGAGGATAGCAATCAGCCCCAGCATTTT. It yields the protein CASSERLEDSNQPQHF. Full variable domain (outside the CDR3, taken from reference TRBV2 and TRBJ1-5): EPEVTQTPSHQVTQMGQEVILRCVPISNHLYFYWYRQILGQKVEFLVSFYNNEISEKSEIFDDQFSVERPDGSNFTLKIRSTKLEDSAMYFCASSERLEDSNQPQHFGDGTRLSIL.

The chain links TRBV7-9 to TRBJ1-4; no clear D gene. Trimming stripped 1 base from V and 8 bases from J, with 8 bases between. Germline values: CDR1 SEHNR, CDR2 FQNEAQ (reference sequence). CDR3 length: 13 residues. The CDR3: CASSLGGPEKLFF. The CDR3 DNA follows: TGTGCCAGCAGCTTAGGTGGGCCCGAAAAACTGTTTTTT.

The chain links TRBV24-1 to TRBJ2-7; weak D call: TRBD1 (5 bases). V was pared by 4 bases and J by 7 bases, with 13 bases between. Germline V gene sequence: CDR1 KGHDR, CDR2 SFDVKD. The CDR3 totals 13 residues. CDR3 DNA sequence: TGTGCCACCAGTGACTTCAATCGACAGGAGCAGTACTTC. This sequence encodes CATSDFNRQEQYF.

V and J are TRBV24-1 and TRBJ2-1; possible D gene TRBD2, 7 bases. CDR1 and CDR2 from the germline V gene are KGHDR and SFDVKD. The CDR3 length is 20 residues. Trimming stripped 4 bases from V and 8 bases from J, with 32 bases between. CDR3 loop: CATSDGGNLGARTSIHEQFF. CDR3 coding DNA: TGTGCCACCAGTGACGGGGGGAATTTGGGGGCCAGGACGTCAATTCATGAGCAGTTCTTC.

The chain couples TRBV10-3 to TRBJ1-5; 9 bases align to TRBD1. In germline, CDR1 is ENHRY, CDR2 SYGVKD. V shed 2 bases, J shed 6 bases, and the junction held 2 bases outside the gene matches. CDR3 size: 14 residues. CDR3 nucleotide sequence: TGTGCCATCAGTGAGGACAGGGGGTTTCAGCCCCAGCATTTT. Its protein product is CAISEDRGFQPQHF.